A selection of T cell receptor beta chains follows, all from one sample in a study of glioma-infiltrating T cells. A single record per CDR3 protein comes from TCRdb applying MiXCR to the multiplex PCR reads. The table lists approximately 120,000 distinct CDR3 sequences, 25% of them singletons. The sequencing input was glioma tissue, nonneoplastic brain tissue, or PBMCs (not recorded which). All receptors come from a human donor with low-grade glioma or glioblastoma, undergoing nonglioma brain surgery, or in good health (not recorded which). The CDR3 runs from the conserved cysteine through the conserved F or W. D genes are given only for firm matches. Clone size, where shown, is once, few, many, or a class for clones that have expanded.

clone size: many
V gene: TRBV6-1
J gene: TRBJ2-1
D gene: TRBD1
CDR3 protein: CASTKDRGFINEQFF
CDR3 DNA: TGTGCCAGCACCAAGGACAGGGGCTTTATTAATGAGCAGTTCTTC

clone size: NA
V gene: TRBV4-2
J gene: TRBJ1-1
D gene: NA
CDR3 protein: CASRLGGEQRTEAFF
CDR3 DNA: TGTGCCAGCAGGCTAGGAGGGGAACAGCGGACTGAAGCTTTCTTT

clone size: many
V gene: TRBV6-5
J gene: TRBJ2-5
D gene: NA
CDR3 protein: CASSYVTAYQETQYF
CDR3 DNA: TGTGCCAGCAGTTACGTGACAGCATACCAAGAGACCCAGTACTTC

clone size: many
V gene: TRBV19
J gene: TRBJ2-1
D gene: NA
CDR3 protein: CASGEGPYNEQFF
CDR3 DNA: TGTGCCAGTGGGGAAGGGCCCTACAATGAGCAGTTCTTC

clone size: many
V gene: TRBV19
J gene: TRBJ1-1
D gene: NA
CDR3 protein: CASSPTDRYTEAFF
CDR3 DNA: TGTGCCAGTAGCCCCACGGATCGATACACTGAAGCTTTCTTT

clone size: once
V gene: TRBV27
J gene: TRBJ1-5
D gene: NA
CDR3 protein: CASSWTDGNQPQHF
CDR3 DNA: TGTGCCAGCAGTTGGACAGATGGCAATCAGCCCCAGCATTTT

clone size: few
V gene: TRBV4-1
J gene: TRBJ2-7
D gene: NA
CDR3 protein: CASSLGSNREQYF
CDR3 DNA: TGCGCCAGCAGCCTTGGGTCTAATCGGGAGCAGTACTTC

clone size: few
V gene: TRBV30
J gene: TRBJ1-6
D gene: NA
CDR3 protein: CAWARGADSPLHF
CDR3 DNA: TGTGCCTGGGCCCGGGGGGCTGATTCACCCCTCCACTTT

clone size: many
V gene: TRBV4-2
J gene: TRBJ1-1
D gene: TRBD1
CDR3 protein: CASSQGDRGYTEAFF
CDR3 DNA: TGTGCCAGCAGCCAGGGGGACAGGGGTTACACTGAAGCTTTCTTT

clone size: NA
V gene: TRBV20-1
J gene: TRBJ1-1
D gene: NA
CDR3 protein: CSASGGLNTEAFF
CDR3 DNA: TGCAGTGCTAGTGGGGGACTGAACACTGAAGCTTTCTTT

clone size: many
V gene: TRBV2
J gene: TRBJ1-3
D gene: NA
CDR3 protein: CASSLQAYSGNTIYF
CDR3 DNA: TGTGCCAGCAGTCTACAGGCATACTCTGGAAACACCATATATTTT

clone size: many
V gene: TRBV2
J gene: TRBJ1-5
D gene: NA
CDR3 protein: CASGLLQGQPQHF
CDR3 DNA: TGTGCCAGCGGATTGTTACAGGGCCAGCCCCAGCATTTT

clone size: many
V gene: TRBV6-2/TRBV6-3
J gene: TRBJ1-1
D gene: NA
CDR3 protein: CASSSHTNTEAFF
CDR3 DNA: TGTGCCAGCAGTTCGCATACGAACACTGAAGCTTTCTTT

clone size: many
V gene: TRBV13
J gene: TRBJ1-2
D gene: TRBD1
CDR3 protein: CASSQGQGYGYTF
CDR3 DNA: TGTGCCAGCAGCCAAGGACAGGGATATGGCTACACCTTC

clone size: many
V gene: TRBV25-1
J gene: TRBJ2-5
D gene: NA
CDR3 protein: CASSELRETQYF
CDR3 DNA: TGTGCCAGCAGTGAATTGAGAGAGACCCAGTACTTC

clone size: many
V gene: TRBV3-1
J gene: TRBJ1-6
D gene: NA
CDR3 protein: CASSQLTAYNSPLHF
CDR3 DNA: TGTGCCAGCAGCCAATTGACGGCCTATAATTCACCCCTCCACTTT

clone size: many
V gene: TRBV12-3/TRBV12-4
J gene: TRBJ1-5
D gene: NA
CDR3 protein: CASSLEYKDQPQHF
CDR3 DNA: TGTGCCAGCAGTTTAGAGTACAAGGATCAGCCCCAGCATTTT

clone size: many
V gene: TRBV11-3
J gene: TRBJ1-1
D gene: TRBD1
CDR3 protein: CASSLLRTGGEGTEAFF
CDR3 DNA: TGTGCCAGCAGCCTCCTCCGGACAGGGGGCGAGGGGACTGAAGCTTTCTTT

clone size: NA
V gene: TRBV14
J gene: TRBJ2-5
D gene: NA
CDR3 protein: CASSQIADQGTQYF
CDR3 DNA: TGTGCCAGCAGCCAAATTGCTGACCAAGGGACCCAGTACTTC

clone size: NA
V gene: TRBV29-1
J gene: TRBJ1-1
D gene: NA
CDR3 protein: CSVPGLVEAFF
CDR3 DNA: TGCAGCGTACCTGGACTAGTTGAAGCTTTCTTT

clone size: many
V gene: TRBV29-1
J gene: TRBJ1-3
D gene: TRBD1
CDR3 protein: CSVGTGGNTIYF
CDR3 DNA: TGCAGCGTGGGGACAGGGGGAAACACCATATATTTT

clone size: NA
V gene: TRBV19
J gene: TRBJ2-3
D gene: TRBD2
CDR3 protein: CASSMAGVRTDTQYF
CDR3 DNA: TGTGCCAGTAGTATGGCGGGAGTACGCACAGATACGCAGTATTTT

clone size: many
V gene: TRBV15
J gene: TRBJ2-5
D gene: TRBD2
CDR3 protein: CATSKPPGGAGEETQYF
CDR3 DNA: TGTGCCACCAGCAAACCCCCGGGGGGAGCGGGAGAAGAGACCCAGTACTTC

clone size: few
V gene: TRBV5-5
J gene: TRBJ2-3
D gene: NA
CDR3 protein: CASSLKGYSTDTQYF
CDR3 DNA: TGTGCCAGCAGCTTGAAGGGATATAGCACAGATACGCAGTATTTT

clone size: NA
V gene: TRBV10-1
J gene: TRBJ2-1
D gene: TRBD2
CDR3 protein: CASSESLAGGPISHEQFF
CDR3 DNA: TGCGCCAGCAGTGAGTCTCTAGCGGGAGGGCCAATTAGTCATGAGCAGTTCTTC

clone size: many
V gene: TRBV7-2
J gene: TRBJ2-3
D gene: NA
CDR3 protein: CASSDPGTSGSDF
CDR3 DNA: TGTGCCAGCAGTGATCCTGGGACTTCTGGGAGTGATTTT

clone size: once
V gene: TRBV6-5
J gene: TRBJ2-5
D gene: NA
CDR3 protein: CGSPDTQETQYF
CDR3 DNA: TGTGGCAGTCCAGACACACAAGAGACCCAGTACTTC

clone size: NA
V gene: TRBV29-1
J gene: TRBJ1-2
D gene: NA
CDR3 protein: CSADRGYGYTF
CDR3 DNA: TGCAGCGCGGACAGAGGGTATGGCTACACCTTC

clone size: many
V gene: TRBV19
J gene: TRBJ2-1
D gene: TRBD2
CDR3 protein: CASSTSGSLNEQFF
CDR3 DNA: TGTGCCAGTAGTACTAGCGGGAGTTTGAATGAGCAGTTCTTC

clone size: many
V gene: TRBV6-1
J gene: TRBJ2-1
D gene: NA
CDR3 protein: CASSSKPPSSASTYNEQFF
CDR3 DNA: TGTGCCAGCAGTTCAAAGCCCCCCTCGTCAGCGTCAACCTACAATGAGCAGTTCTTC

clone size: NA
V gene: TRBV7-3
J gene: TRBJ2-7
D gene: NA
CDR3 protein: CASSSRVGYEQYF
CDR3 DNA: TGTGCCAGCAGCTCGCGCGTTGGGTACGAGCAGTACTTC

clone size: many
V gene: TRBV7-9
J gene: TRBJ2-3
D gene: TRBD2
CDR3 protein: CASSTGTSGRTGTDTQYF
CDR3 DNA: TGTGCCAGCAGCACCGGGACTAGCGGCCGTACCGGCACAGATACGCAGTATTTT

clone size: many
V gene: TRBV20-1
J gene: TRBJ2-7
D gene: TRBD2
CDR3 protein: CSAQRGDGEQYF
CDR3 DNA: TGCAGTGCCCAGCGGGGGGATGGCGAGCAGTACTTC

clone size: many
V gene: TRBV27
J gene: TRBJ1-5
D gene: NA
CDR3 protein: CASRRQLNQPQHF
CDR3 DNA: TGTGCCAGCAGACGACAGCTCAATCAGCCCCAGCATTTT

clone size: many
V gene: TRBV4-3
J gene: TRBJ2-5
D gene: TRBD2
CDR3 protein: CASSRLAGGIETQYF
CDR3 DNA: TGCGCCAGCAGTCGACTAGCGGGGGGAATTGAGACCCAGTACTTC

clone size: many
V gene: TRBV19
J gene: TRBJ1-1
D gene: NA
CDR3 protein: CASSIPGRAAGTEAFF
CDR3 DNA: TGTGCCAGTAGTATACCAGGAAGGGCCGCGGGCACTGAAGCTTTCTTT

clone size: many
V gene: TRBV5-4
J gene: TRBJ1-1
D gene: TRBD1
CDR3 protein: CASSWGQGDTEAFF
CDR3 DNA: TGTGCCAGCAGTTGGGGACAGGGGGACACTGAAGCTTTCTTT

clone size: NA
V gene: TRBV15
J gene: TRBJ2-5
D gene: TRBD2
CDR3 protein: CATSSPMGGTSGIETQYF
CDR3 DNA: TGTGCCACCAGCAGCCCTATGGGCGGTACTAGCGGGATCGAGACCCAGTACTTC

clone size: many
V gene: TRBV20-1
J gene: TRBJ1-1
D gene: TRBD1
CDR3 protein: CSALLQQGESEAFF
CDR3 DNA: TGCAGTGCTCTTTTACAGCAGGGGGAATCTGAAGCTTTCTTT

clone size: NA
V gene: TRBV12-3/TRBV12-4
J gene: TRBJ1-5
D gene: NA
CDR3 protein: CASSPTKANSNQPQHF
CDR3 DNA: TGTGCCAGCAGTCCGACTAAGGCGAATAGCAATCAGCCCCAGCATTTT

clone size: NA
V gene: TRBV4-3
J gene: TRBJ1-1
D gene: NA
CDR3 protein: CASSQDVEGLNTEAFF
CDR3 DNA: TGCGCCAGCAGCCAAGATGTAGAGGGGTTGAACACTGAAGCTTTCTTT

clone size: many
V gene: TRBV6-1
J gene: TRBJ1-5
D gene: NA
CDR3 protein: CASRRGTGLSNQPQHF
CDR3 DNA: TGTGCCAGCAGGCGGGGGACGGGACTTAGCAATCAGCCCCAGCATTTT

clone size: many
V gene: TRBV18
J gene: TRBJ2-5
D gene: NA
CDR3 protein: CASSPTREPTGRQETQYF
CDR3 DNA: TGTGCCAGCTCACCAACTCGGGAGCCCACAGGGCGCCAAGAGACCCAGTACTTC

clone size: many
V gene: TRBV7-8
J gene: TRBJ2-5
D gene: NA
CDR3 protein: CASSPYFGGQETQYF
CDR3 DNA: TGTGCCAGCAGCCCCTATTTCGGGGGTCAAGAGACCCAGTACTTC

clone size: NA
V gene: TRBV7-2
J gene: TRBJ1-1
D gene: NA
CDR3 protein: CASSTNRVTKAFF
CDR3 DNA: TGTGCCAGCAGCACAAACAGGGTCACTAAAGCTTTCTTT

clone size: many
V gene: TRBV7-3
J gene: TRBJ1-1
D gene: NA
CDR3 protein: CASSLPLTGRNTEAFF
CDR3 DNA: TGTGCCAGCAGCTTACCCCTGACTGGGAGGAACACTGAAGCTTTCTTT

clone size: many
V gene: TRBV20-1
J gene: TRBJ2-7
D gene: TRBD1
CDR3 protein: CSATDRGYEQYF
CDR3 DNA: TGCAGTGCCACGGACAGGGGCTACGAGCAGTACTTC

clone size: many
V gene: TRBV25-1
J gene: TRBJ2-7
D gene: NA
CDR3 protein: CASSLPGGPEQYF
CDR3 DNA: TGTGCCAGCAGTCTCCCCGGGGGGCCAGAGCAGTACTTC

clone size: many
V gene: TRBV20-1
J gene: TRBJ2-7
D gene: TRBD1
CDR3 protein: CSARGDSYEQYF
CDR3 DNA: TGCAGTGCTAGAGGGGACAGCTACGAGCAGTACTTC

clone size: many
V gene: TRBV28
J gene: TRBJ1-2
D gene: NA
CDR3 protein: CASNVLTYGYTF
CDR3 DNA: TGTGCCAGCAACGTTTTGACATACGGCTACACCTTC

clone size: NA
V gene: TRBV7-9
J gene: TRBJ2-3
D gene: NA
CDR3 protein: CASSREGIRSDTQYF
CDR3 DNA: TGTGCCAGCAGCCGTGAGGGAATCCGTTCAGATACGCAGTATTTT

clone size: few
V gene: TRBV7-9
J gene: TRBJ2-1
D gene: TRBD2
CDR3 protein: CASSWPGTSANNEQFF
CDR3 DNA: TGTGCCAGCAGCTGGCCCGGGACTAGCGCGAATAATGAGCAGTTCTTC

clone size: many
V gene: TRBV3-1
J gene: TRBJ2-1
D gene: TRBD2
CDR3 protein: CASSRTGTSAYNEQFF
CDR3 DNA: TGTGCCAGCAGCCGGACCGGGACTAGCGCATACAATGAGCAGTTCTTC

clone size: many
V gene: TRBV28
J gene: TRBJ2-3
D gene: NA
CDR3 protein: CASNSVTDTQYF
CDR3 DNA: TGTGCCAGCAATAGCGTCACAGATACGCAGTATTTT

clone size: NA
V gene: TRBV25-1
J gene: TRBJ2-1
D gene: NA
CDR3 protein: CASKGIAGASYNEQLF
CDR3 DNA: TGTGCCAGCAAGGGGATAGCTGGGGCCTCCTACAATGAGCAGCTCTTC

clone size: NA
V gene: TRBV5-1
J gene: TRBJ1-1
D gene: NA
CDR3 protein: CVSSLEAGASEAFF
CDR3 DNA: TGCGTTAGCAGCTTGGAGGCAGGGGCCTCTGAAGCTTTCTTT

clone size: many
V gene: TRBV2
J gene: TRBJ1-1
D gene: NA
CDR3 protein: CASSDGGTEAFF
CDR3 DNA: TGTGCCAGCAGTGACGGGGGCACTGAAGCTTTCTTT